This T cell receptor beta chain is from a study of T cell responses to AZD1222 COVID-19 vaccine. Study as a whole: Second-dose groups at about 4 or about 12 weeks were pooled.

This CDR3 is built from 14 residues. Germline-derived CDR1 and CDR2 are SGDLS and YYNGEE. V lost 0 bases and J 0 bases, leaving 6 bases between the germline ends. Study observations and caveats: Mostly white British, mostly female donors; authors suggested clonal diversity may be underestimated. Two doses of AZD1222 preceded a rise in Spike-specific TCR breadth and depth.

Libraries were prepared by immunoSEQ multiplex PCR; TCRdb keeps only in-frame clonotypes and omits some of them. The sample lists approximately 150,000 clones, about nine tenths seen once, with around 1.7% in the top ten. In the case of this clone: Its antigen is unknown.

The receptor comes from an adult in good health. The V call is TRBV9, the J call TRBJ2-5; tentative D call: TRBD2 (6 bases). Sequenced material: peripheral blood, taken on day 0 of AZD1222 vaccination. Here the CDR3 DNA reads TGTGCCAGCAGCGTAGGACTAGACCAAGAGACCCAGTACTTC. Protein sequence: CASSVGLDQETQYF.